The rows below give T cell receptor beta chains drawn from one sample of a study of PD-L1 blockade in urothelial cancer. The assay was immunoSEQ multiplex PCR, and TCRdb's table has in-frame clones only and misses some. The top ten hold 12% to 15% of the sample, which has about 43,000 clones, approximately 90% seen once. The starting material was PBMCs, obtained around atezolizumab (anti-PD-L1) treatment. These receptors all come from a woman aged 55-70 years with urothelial cancer. Both conserved end residues are part of each CDR3. D genes are given only for firm matches. The size entry is marked missing in some rows and otherwise reads once, few, many or a size class.

clone_size | d_call | j_call | v_call | cdr3_nt | cdr3_aa
once | TRBD2 | TRBJ2-3 | TRBV18 | TGTGCCAGCTCACCAGTAGCGGGAGTGGCAGATACGCAGTATTTT | CASSPVAGVADTQYF
. | . | TRBJ2-3 | TRBV7-2 | TGTGCCAGCAGCTTATCTCGCGGGAGCACAGATACGCAGTATTTT | CASSLSRGSTDTQYF
. | . | TRBJ1-1 | TRBV27 | TGTGCCAGCAGGGCGGGACGAGTGAACACTGAAGCTTTCTTT | CASRAGRVNTEAFF
. | . | TRBJ1-6 | TRBV6-5 | TGTGCCAGCAAAGCAGGGGTTCCTAATTCACCCCTCCACTTT | CASKAGVPNSPLHF
. | . | TRBJ2-7 | TRBV19 | TGTGCCTCCGCCCGTGCAGGCGACTCCTACGAGCAGTACTTC | CASARAGDSYEQYF
. | TRBD1 | TRBJ2-2 | TRBV12-5 | TGTGCTAGTGGTTTGGGGGACAGTAACACCGGGGAGCTGTTTTTT | CASGLGDSNTGELFF
once | TRBD1 | TRBJ1-5 | TRBV7-2 | TGTGCCAGCAGCCTCAGGGGGACCAATCAGCCCCAGCATTTT | CASSLRGTNQPQHF
. | TRBD1 | TRBJ1-5 | TRBV19 | TGTGCCAGTAGTATAGGCGGCGGACAGGGCGGCCAGCCCCAGCATTTT | CASSIGGGQGGQPQHF
once | TRBD1 | TRBJ1-2 | TRBV5-5 | TGTGCCAGCAGCGTCACCGGGACAGGGGCGGTCACTAACTATGGCTACACCTTC | CASSVTGTGAVTNYGYTF
. | TRBD2 | TRBJ2-1 | TRBV7-2 | TGTGCCAGCAGCTCATGGACTAGCGGGAGGGCCAATGAGCAGTTCTTC | CASSSWTSGRANEQFF
. | TRBD2 | TRBJ2-2 | TRBV5-4 | TGTGCCAGCAGCCCGGCGGGACTAGCGGGATTGGGGGAGCTGTTTTTT | CASSPAGLAGLGELFF
. | TRBD1 | TRBJ1-2 | TRBV29-1 | TGCAGCTTTCTGACAGGGGGCAACGATGGCTACACCTTC | CSFLTGGNDGYTF
. | . | TRBJ1-1 | TRBV29-1 | TGCAGCGTCGGGGGGAGATGGGGCACTGAAGCTTTCTTT | CSVGGRWGTEAFF
. | . | TRBJ2-2 | TRBV6-5 | TGTGCCAGCAGTTACTCTGGCGGGCGCAGCACCGGGGAGCTGTTTTTT | CASSYSGGRSTGELFF
. | TRBD1 | TRBJ1-4 | TRBV4-2 | TGTGCCAGCAGCCAAGATGACAGGGGACGAGGAAAACTGTTTTTT | CASSQDDRGRGKLFF
. | . | TRBJ1-1 | TRBV10-3 | TGTGCCATCAGTGAGTTCAGGGTTGGCACTGAAGCTTTCTTT | CAISEFRVGTEAFF
. | TRBD1 | TRBJ1-3 | TRBV20-1 | TGCAGTGCACAGGGGAACACCATATATTTT | CSAQGNTIYF
. | . | TRBJ2-7 | TRBV19 | TGTGCCAGTAGTCCCAGCTCCTACGAGCAGTACTTC | CASSPSSYEQYF
few | . | TRBJ1-6 | TRBV7-3 | TGTGCCAGCAGCTTAGGGGGCGGATCACCCCTCCACTTT | CASSLGGGSPLHF
. | TRBD1 | TRBJ2-5 | TRBV2 | TGTGCCAGCAGGCGGGACAGGGCCCAAGAGACCCAGTACTTC | CASRRDRAQETQYF
. | . | TRBJ1-2 | TRBV4-3 | TGCGCCAGCAGCCAAGATCAACCGGGGGGCAATGGCTACACCTTC | CASSQDQPGGNGYTF
. | . | TRBJ2-7 | TRBV19 | TGTGCCAGTAGTCATGTCGGGGTTAGAGACGAGCAGTACTTC | CASSHVGVRDEQYF
. | TRBD1 | TRBJ2-3 | TRBV28 | TGTGCCATACAGGGGCCGGTCACAGATACGCAGTATTTT | CAIQGPVTDTQYF
. | . | TRBJ1-1 | TRBV6-5 | TGTGCCAGCAGTACCAAAACAGGGAACACTGAAGCTTTCTTT | CASSTKTGNTEAFF
. | TRBD1 | TRBJ2-7 | TRBV27 | TGTGCCAGCAGCTCGGGACAGGGGATTTACGAGCAGTACTTC | CASSSGQGIYEQYF
. | TRBD2 | TRBJ2-1 | TRBV4-3 | TGCGCCAGCAGCACTAGCGGGGTCTCGGTAAATGAGCAGTTCTTC | CASSTSGVSVNEQFF
once | TRBD2 | TRBJ2-1 | TRBV12-5 | TGTGCTAGTGGTACCCTCGGACTAGCGGGCTACAATGAGCAGTTCTTC | CASGTLGLAGYNEQFF
. | TRBD1 | TRBJ1-3 | TRBV19 | TGTGCCAGTAGTATGTGGACAGGATTCTCTGGAAACACCATATATTTT | CASSMWTGFSGNTIYF
. | TRBD1 | TRBJ2-7 | TRBV10-3 | TGTGCCATCAGTGACTCCGGGACAGGCTCCTACGAGCAGTACTTC | CAISDSGTGSYEQYF